The 29 T cell receptor beta chains presented below share a single source sample, sequenced in a study of shared clonotypes between healthy human individuals. Here immunoSEQ multiplex PCR was the method, and the copy in TCRdb shows in-frame clones only, minus some. This table has roughly 220,000 clones, 65% appearing once. Sequencing used memory CD4+ T cells sorted from blood. Sample subset: CD45RA-negative fraction. The receptors derive from a man under 40 in good health.

This clone was detected only a few times. The chain couples TRBV19 to TRBJ1-1; no reliable D call. Trimming removed 3 bases at V and 4 bases at J, with 6 bases between. The CDR3 spans 12 residues. CDR1 is LNHDA and CDR2 is SQIVND in the germline V gene (reference sequence). The CDR3 sequence: CASSIGRTEAFF. The DNA of the CDR3 is TGTGCCAGTAGTATTGGGCGCACTGAAGCTTTCTTT.

The chain is built from TRBV7-2 and TRBJ1-1, with D uncertain. Germline CDR1 reads SGHTA; CDR2 reads FQGNSA. Trimming stripped 2 bases from V and 0 bases from J, with 16 bases between. The CDR3 length is 17 residues. The CDR3 DNA sequence: TGTGCCAGCAGCTTATGGGAAACCCGACTGTTGAACACTGAAGCTTTCTTT. Protein product: CASSLWETRLLNTEAFF.

V and J are TRBV30 and TRBJ2-2; D gene uncertain. The CDR3 runs 12 residues. Germline V gene sequence: CDR1 GTSNPN, CDR2 SVGIG (reference sequence). The V gene lost 0 bases and the J gene lost 4 bases, with 3 bases spanning the gap. CDR3 bases: TGTGCCTGGAGTGTGGCCACCGGGGAGCTGTTTTTT. Protein sequence: CAWSVATGELFF.

The chain recombines TRBV5-1 with TRBJ2-2; 11 bases agree with TRBD2. This CDR3 contains 17 residues. After removal of 0 bases from V and 7 bases from J, the junction contained 8 bases not matched to a gene. Germline CDR1 is SGHRS and CDR2 is YFSETQ. CDR3 in amino acids: CASSLATSGRGGGELFF. The DNA of the CDR3 is TGCGCCAGCAGCTTGGCTACTAGCGGGAGAGGTGGCGGGGAGCTGTTTTTT.

The chain joins TRBV2 to TRBJ2-1, with 7 bases that match TRBD2. CDR1 and CDR2 from the germline V gene are SNHLY and FYNNEI. V dropped 4 bases and J dropped 7; count of bases not matched to a gene: 10. The CDR3 is 15 amino acids. The CDR3 region is CASSVRGRVLNEQFF. DNA for the CDR3: TGTGCCAGCAGTGTTCGCGGGAGAGTTTTGAATGAGCAGTTCTTC. Full variable domain (remainder filled in from reference TRBV2 and TRBJ2-1): EPEVTQTPSHQVTQMGQEVILRCVPISNHLYFYWYRQILGQKVEFLVSFYNNEISEKSEIFDDQFSVERPDGSNFTLKIRSTKLEDSAMYFCASSVRGRVLNEQFFGPGTRLTVL.

The chain employs TRBV11-3 and TRBJ2-1; a weak D match, TRBD2 (6 bases). Trimming shortened V by 4 bases and J by 6 bases, and 19 bases separated the two germline ends. This CDR3 is built from 16 residues. CDR1 SGHNT and CDR2 YENEEA come from the germline V gene. CDR3 amino acids: CASSSRGSSGLNEQFF. The CDR3 coding sequence is TGTGCCAGCAGCTCCCGAGGCAGTAGCGGTCTCAATGAGCAGTTCTTC. The full variable domain, with the rest looked up from reference TRBV11-3 and TRBJ2-1, is EAGVVQSPRYKIIEKKQPVAFWCNPISGHNTLYWYLQNLGQGPELLIRYENEEAVDDSQLPKDRFSAERLKGVDSTLKIQPAELGDSAVYLCASSSRGSSGLNEQFFGPGTRLTVL.

The chain employs TRBV5-1 and TRBJ1-5; D is ambiguous. V lost 4 bases, J lost 0 bases, and 5 bases lay in between. CDR1 and CDR2 from the germline V gene are SGHRS and YFSETQ. CDR3 size: 13 residues. The CDR3 nucleotides read TGCGCCAGCAGCCAGTCTAGCAATCAGCCCCAGCATTTT. Its translation is CASSQSSNQPQHF. Full variable domain (outside the CDR3, taken from reference TRBV5-1 and TRBJ1-5): KAGVTQTPRYLIKTRGQQVTLSCSPISGHRSVSWYQQTPGQGLQFLFEYFSETQRNKGNFPGRFSGRQFSNSRSEMNVSTLELGDSALYLCASSQSSNQPQHFGDGTRLSIL.

The rearrangement links TRBV6-5 to TRBJ1-5, with TRBD1 matching over 7 bases. The CDR3 is 15 residues long. After removal of 6 bases from V and 2 bases from J, the junction contained 7 bases not matched to a gene. CDR1 is MNHEY, CDR2 SVGAGI, per germline. CDR3 loop: CASRLFQGGNQPQHF. The CDR3 DNA sequence: TGTGCCAGCAGGCTGTTCCAGGGGGGCAATCAGCCCCAGCATTTT.

The chain has TRBV13 and TRBJ1-2, with D possibly being TRBD1 (5 bases). V was shortened by 5 bases and J by 2 bases, with 12 bases between the two germline ends. CDR1 is PRHDT, CDR2 FYEKMQ, per germline (reference sequence). This CDR3 has 14 residues. DNA for the CDR3: TGTGCCAGCAGCGGCAGGAGGGGCAACTATGGCTACACCTTC. Translation: CASSGRRGNYGYTF.

This clone appeared a few times. J is TRBJ2-5 and V is TRBV11-2, with a possible D match to TRBD2 (5 bases). The CDR3 contains 17 residues. V shed 0 bases and J shed 1 base, with 15 bases lying between them. CDR1 is SGHAT and CDR2 is FQNNGV in the germline V gene. The CDR3 nucleotides read TGTGCCAGCAGCTTAGAAGGACGGCACGGAGGCCAAGAGACCCAGTACTTC. It encodes CASSLEGRHGGQETQYF.

J is TRBJ1-2 and V is TRBV5-4; D may be TRBD1 (5 bases). The CDR3 is 14 amino acids. Between the trimmed V and J ends, which lost 4 bases and 6 bases, there was a span of 16 bases. Germline-derived CDR1 and CDR2 are SGHNT and YYREEE (reference sequence). Here the CDR3 reads CASSRETGSDGYTF. CDR3 sequence (DNA): TGTGCCAGCAGCCGTGAAACAGGCTCGGATGGCTACACCTTC.

With regard to this clone: The same CDR3 can be traced to other DNA sequences in this sample. This sequence joins TRBV6-1 and TRBJ2-7; D unclear. Germline assignment: CDR1 MNHNS and CDR2 SASEGT. Trimming removed 2 bases at V and 3 bases at J, with 2 bases between. This CDR3 has 11 residues. The CDR3 loop reads CASSEIYEQYF. DNA of the CDR3: TGTGCCAGCAGTGAAATCTACGAGCAGTACTTC.

V gene TRBV2 combines with J gene TRBJ1-4; D gene uncertain. V was shortened by 9 bases and J by 0 bases, with 2 bases between the two germline ends. The length of the CDR3 is 11 residues. Germline CDR1 is SNHLY and CDR2 is FYNNEI. Here the CDR3 DNA reads TGTGCCAGTGCAACTAATGAAAAACTGTTTTTT. It encodes CASATNEKLFF.

The CDR3 loop reads CASSPAGALRGEQYF. CDR3 nucleotides: TGTGCCAGCTCACCAGCAGGGGCCTTAAGGGGGGAGCAGTACTTC. The V and J genes are TRBV18 and TRBJ2-7; D is perhaps TRBD1 (6 bases). The germline gives CDR1 KGHSH, CDR2 LQKENI. V was trimmed by 2 bases and J by 7 bases, leaving 18 bases between them. The CDR3 consists of 15 residues.

The rearrangement uses TRBV28 and TRBJ2-5; a possible D gene is TRBD1 (5 bases). From germline, CDR1 is MDHEN and CDR2 SYDVKM. The CDR3 sequence is 15 residues long. The V gene lost 7 bases and the J gene lost 7 bases, with 22 bases spanning the gap. The CDR3 coding sequence is TGTGCCAGCACTTCTTTATCAGGGTTCTTGGGGACCCAGTACTTC. This codes for CASTSLSGFLGTQYF.

The chain combines TRBV7-8 with TRBJ2-5; the match to TRBD2 covers 7 bases. The V segment lost 7 bases and the J segment 4 bases; nucleotides outside the gene matches: 12. Germline CDR1 SGHVS, CDR2 FQNEAQ. The length of the CDR3 is 15 residues. Written as DNA, the CDR3 is TGTGCCAGCACCCCTGTCCCCGAGCGGGGAGAGACCCAGTACTTC. Translated: CASTPVPERGETQYF.

V gene TRBV7-9 combines with J gene TRBJ2-5; no clear D. CDR3 length: 14 amino acids. The germline V and J ends were trimmed by 5 bases and 1 base, with 11 bases remaining between them. CDR1 is SEHNR and CDR2 is FQNEAQ in the germline V gene (reference sequence). The CDR3 spells CASSISSGQETQYF. The CDR3 DNA reads as TGTGCCAGCAGCATATCAAGTGGCCAAGAGACCCAGTACTTC.

The chain employs TRBV19 and TRBJ2-2, with 8 bases that match TRBD2. The V gene's germline CDR1 is LNHDA and CDR2 SQIVND (reference sequence). The trim removed 3 bases at V and 5 bases at J, leaving 17 bases unmatched. CDR3 size: 19 residues. The CDR3 loop reads CASSINRGRTVGETGELFF. Here the CDR3 DNA reads TGTGCCAGTAGTATTAATCGCGGGAGGACCGTCGGCGAGACCGGGGAGCTGTTTTTT.

The V and J genes are TRBV7-4 and TRBJ1-5; D might be TRBD1 (6 bases). This CDR3 spans 15 amino acids. V was pared by 5 bases and J by 1 base, with 12 bases between. Looked up from germline, CDR1 is SGHVT and CDR2 is SQSDAQ. The CDR3 here is CASSARDKSNQPQHF. CDR3 DNA sequence: TGTGCCAGCAGCGCCCGGGACAAGAGCAATCAGCCCCAGCATTTT.

The chain recombines TRBV19 with TRBJ2-2; D remains unclear. Per the germline V gene, CDR1 is LNHDA and CDR2 is SQIVND (reference sequence). The CDR3 length is 13 residues. Trimming stripped 6 bases from V and 6 bases from J, with 11 bases between. CDR3 loop: CASRPTQAGELFF. For the CDR3, the DNA is TGTGCCAGTAGACCTACTCAGGCCGGGGAGCTGTTTTTT.

V and J are TRBV2 and TRBJ2-7; D not certain. Germline CDR1 is SNHLY and CDR2 is FYNNEI. The length of the CDR3 is 11 residues. Trimming shortened V by 8 bases and J by 5 bases, and 10 bases separated the two germline ends. The DNA for the CDR3 is TGTGCCAGCGGTCTGGGCCACGAGCAGTACTTC. Protein sequence: CASGLGHEQYF.

The chain has TRBV7-8 and TRBJ2-1; D possibly uses TRBD1 or TRBD2 (5 bases each). The length of the CDR3 is 14 residues. V was clipped by 6 bases and J by 10 bases, with 19 bases between them. Germline assignment: CDR1 SGHVS and CDR2 FQNEAQ. The CDR3 sequence: CASRGPFQDGEQFF. The CDR3 DNA follows: TGTGCCAGCAGGGGACCTTTTCAAGACGGAGAGCAGTTCTTC.

The V call is TRBV28, the J call TRBJ2-7; the D gene is possibly TRBD2 (6 bases). The V end lost 5 bases, the J end lost 2 bases, and 13 bases lay between the germline ends. The germline V gene encodes CDR1 MDHEN and CDR2 SYDVKM. This CDR3 is built from 14 residues. CDR3 sequence (DNA): TGTGCCAGCAGTCCCTGGGGCGGGGCCTACGAGCAGTACTTC. It codes for CASSPWGGAYEQYF.

Remarks on this clone: Additional DNA sequences in this sample encode the identical CDR3. V usage is TRBV11-2 and J usage is TRBJ2-1; D is uncertain. V lost 1 base, J lost 8 bases, and 6 bases lay in between. The V gene's germline CDR1 is SGHAT and CDR2 FQNNGV. The CDR3 has 12 residues. The DNA for the CDR3 is TGTGCCAGCAGCTTAGTACGCGATGAGCAGTTCTTC. Encoded protein: CASSLVRDEQFF.

The chain uses TRBV19 and TRBJ1-4, with D tentatively TRBD1 (5 bases). V was cut by 5 bases and J by 5 bases, with 9 bases left in between. The CDR3 has 13 amino acids. From germline, CDR1 is LNHDA and CDR2 SQIVND (reference sequence). The CDR3 here is CASSRGLNEKLFF. CDR3 nucleotides: TGTGCCAGTAGTCGGGGGTTAAATGAAAAACTGTTTTTT. The full variable domain, in which reference TRBV19 and TRBJ1-4 provide the parts outside the CDR3, is DGGITQSPKYLFRKEGQNVTLSCEQNLNHDAMYWYRQDPGQGLRLIYYSQIVNDFQKGDIAEGYSVSREKKESFPLTVTSAQKNPTAFYLCASSRGLNEKLFFGSGTQLSVL.

This chain links TRBV5-4 with TRBJ1-1; 7 nucleotides align to TRBD1. Trimming at V came to 3 bases and at J to 0 bases, leaving 5 bases not matched to a gene. The CDR3 is made up of 15 amino acids. From germline, CDR1 is SGHNT and CDR2 YYREEE (reference sequence). This chain's CDR3 is CASSSGTDMNTEAFF. The CDR3 DNA sequence: TGTGCCAGCAGCTCAGGGACAGATATGAACACTGAAGCTTTCTTT.

CDR3 DNA sequence: TGTGCCAGCAGTGGGTTTAGGGAGACCCAGTACTTC. This translates into CASSGFRETQYF. This chain connects TRBV2 to TRBJ2-5; no reliable D call. CDR1 and CDR2 (germline): SNHLY, FYNNEI. CDR3 length: 12 amino acids. Trimming took 4 bases from V and 5 from J, leaving 8 bases between them.

This clone was detected ten times or more. The chain is built from TRBV5-6 and TRBJ1-2, with a tentative D call TRBD1 (5 bases). V lost 0 bases and J lost 4, with 13 bases in between. Germline assignment: CDR1 SGHDT and CDR2 YYEEEE. The CDR3 has 15 residues. In nucleotides, the CDR3 is TGTGCCAGCAGCTTGGTTGTGGGGACGGCCTATGGCTACACCTTC. It encodes CASSLVVGTAYGYTF.

This clone has just a few counts. The chain joins TRBV9 to TRBJ2-3, with no clear D. Trimming removed 0 bases at V and 5 bases at J, with 7 bases between. This CDR3 spans 13 amino acids. CDR1 SGDLS and CDR2 YYNGEE come from the germline V gene. The CDR3 region is CASSVADGDTQYF. In DNA, the CDR3 is TGTGCCAGCAGCGTAGCGGACGGAGATACGCAGTATTTT.